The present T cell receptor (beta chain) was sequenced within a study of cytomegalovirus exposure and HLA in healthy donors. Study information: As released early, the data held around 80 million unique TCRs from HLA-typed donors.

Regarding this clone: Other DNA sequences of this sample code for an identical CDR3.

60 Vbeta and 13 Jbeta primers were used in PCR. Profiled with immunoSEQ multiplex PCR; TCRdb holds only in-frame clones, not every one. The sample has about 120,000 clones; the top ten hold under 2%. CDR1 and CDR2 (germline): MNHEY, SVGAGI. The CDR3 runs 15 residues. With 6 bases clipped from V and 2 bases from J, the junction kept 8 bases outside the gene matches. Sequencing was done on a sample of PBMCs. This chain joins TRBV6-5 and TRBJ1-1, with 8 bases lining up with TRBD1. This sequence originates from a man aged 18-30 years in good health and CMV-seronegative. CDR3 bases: TGTGCCAGCAGCCCCAGGGGGCTGACAAACACTGAAGCTTTCTTT. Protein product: CASSPRGLTNTEAFF.